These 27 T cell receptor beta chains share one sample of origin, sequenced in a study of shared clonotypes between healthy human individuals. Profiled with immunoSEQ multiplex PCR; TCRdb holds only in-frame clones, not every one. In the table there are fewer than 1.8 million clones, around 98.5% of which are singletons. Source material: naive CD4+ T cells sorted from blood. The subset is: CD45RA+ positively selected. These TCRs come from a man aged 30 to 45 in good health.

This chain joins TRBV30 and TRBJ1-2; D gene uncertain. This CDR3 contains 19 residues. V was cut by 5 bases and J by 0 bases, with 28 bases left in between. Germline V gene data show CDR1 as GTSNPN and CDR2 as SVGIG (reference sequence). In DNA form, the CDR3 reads TGTGCCTGGGTCCTCCAACACCGGCCACTCCGGCCGGCTAACTATGGCTACACCTTC. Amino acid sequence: CAWVLQHRPLRPANYGYTF. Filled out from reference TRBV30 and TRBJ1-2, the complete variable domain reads SQTIHQWPATLVQPVGSPLSLECTVEGTSNPNLYWYRQAAGRGLQLLFYSVGIGQISSEVPQNLSASRPQDRQFILSSKKLLLSDSGFYLCAWVLQHRPLRPANYGYTFGSGTRLTVV.

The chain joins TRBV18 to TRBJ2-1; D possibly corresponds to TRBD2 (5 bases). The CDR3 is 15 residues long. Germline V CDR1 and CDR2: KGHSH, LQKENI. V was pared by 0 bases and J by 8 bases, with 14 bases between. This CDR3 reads CASSPPGGSRDEQFF. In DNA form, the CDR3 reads TGTGCCAGCTCACCACCTGGCGGGTCTAGGGATGAGCAGTTCTTC.

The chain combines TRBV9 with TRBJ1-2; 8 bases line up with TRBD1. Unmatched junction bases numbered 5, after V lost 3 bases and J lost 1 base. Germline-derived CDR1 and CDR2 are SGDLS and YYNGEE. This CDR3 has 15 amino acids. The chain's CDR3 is CASSGADRGNYGYTF. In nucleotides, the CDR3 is TGTGCCAGCAGCGGCGCCGACAGGGGTAACTATGGCTACACCTTC.

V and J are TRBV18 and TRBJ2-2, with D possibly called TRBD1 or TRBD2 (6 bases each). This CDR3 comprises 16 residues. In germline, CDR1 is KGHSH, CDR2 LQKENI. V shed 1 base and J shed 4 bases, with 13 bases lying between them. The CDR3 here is CASSPLPWGATGELFF. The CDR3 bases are TGTGCCAGCTCACCACTCCCATGGGGGGCCACCGGGGAGCTGTTTTTT.

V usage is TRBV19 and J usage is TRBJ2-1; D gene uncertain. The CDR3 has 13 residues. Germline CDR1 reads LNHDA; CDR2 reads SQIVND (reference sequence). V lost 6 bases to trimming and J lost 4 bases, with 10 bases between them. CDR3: CASSPTLYNEQFF. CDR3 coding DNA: TGTGCCAGTAGCCCCACCCTTTACAATGAGCAGTTCTTC.

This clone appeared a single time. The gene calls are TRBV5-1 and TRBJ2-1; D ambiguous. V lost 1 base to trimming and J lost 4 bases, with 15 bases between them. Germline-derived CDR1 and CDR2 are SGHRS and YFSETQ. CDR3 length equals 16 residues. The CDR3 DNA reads TGCGCCAGCAGCTTGACTCCTGGAGTGGGGTACAATGAGCAGTTCTTC. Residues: CASSLTPGVGYNEQFF.

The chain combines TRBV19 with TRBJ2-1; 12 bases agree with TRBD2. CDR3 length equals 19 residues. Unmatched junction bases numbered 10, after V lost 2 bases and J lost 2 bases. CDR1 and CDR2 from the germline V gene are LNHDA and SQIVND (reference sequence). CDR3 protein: CASSIQGASGRAAYNEQFF. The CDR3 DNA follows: TGTGCCAGTAGTATACAGGGGGCTAGCGGGAGGGCCGCCTACAATGAGCAGTTCTTC.

This CDR3 reads CASSATGLAGNEQFF. In DNA form, the CDR3 reads TGTGCCAGCAGCGCCACGGGACTAGCGGGAAATGAGCAGTTCTTC. The chain joins TRBV9 to TRBJ2-1, with 13 bases that match TRBD2. CDR3 length: 15 residues. The germline gives CDR1 SGDLS, CDR2 YYNGEE. V dropped 3 bases and J dropped 7; count of bases not matched to a gene: 4.

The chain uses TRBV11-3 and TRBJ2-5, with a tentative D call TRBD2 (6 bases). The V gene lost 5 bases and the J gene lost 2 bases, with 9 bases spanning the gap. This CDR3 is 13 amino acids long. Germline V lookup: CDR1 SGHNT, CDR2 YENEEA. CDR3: CASSPRGQETQYF. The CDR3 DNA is TGTGCCAGCAGCCCCCGGGGGCAAGAGACCCAGTACTTC.

The DNA for the CDR3 is TGTGCCAGCAGCTTGCTGGCGGGAGGGCCTAACGGGGAGCTGTTTTTT. Protein product: CASSLLAGGPNGELFF. This sequence joins TRBV5-8 and TRBJ2-2; 9 bases align to TRBD2. Trimming cost V 1 base and J 7 bases; bases outside gene matches: 8. This CDR3 comprises 16 residues. CDR1 and CDR2 (germline): SGHTS, YDEGEE. Full variable domain (rest looked up from reference TRBV5-8 and TRBJ2-2): EAGVTQSPTHLIKTRGQQATLRCSPISGHTSVYWYQQALGLGLQFLLWYDEGEERNRGNFPPRFSGRQFPNYSSELNVNALELEDSALYLCASSLLAGGPNGELFFGEGSRLTVL.

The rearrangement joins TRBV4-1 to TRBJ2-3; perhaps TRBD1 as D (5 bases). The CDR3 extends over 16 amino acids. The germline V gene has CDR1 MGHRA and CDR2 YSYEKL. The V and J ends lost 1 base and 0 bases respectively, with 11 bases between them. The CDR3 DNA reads TGCGCCAGCAGCCAAGCGGCCGACAGAAGCACAGATACGCAGTATTTT. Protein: CASSQAADRSTDTQYF.

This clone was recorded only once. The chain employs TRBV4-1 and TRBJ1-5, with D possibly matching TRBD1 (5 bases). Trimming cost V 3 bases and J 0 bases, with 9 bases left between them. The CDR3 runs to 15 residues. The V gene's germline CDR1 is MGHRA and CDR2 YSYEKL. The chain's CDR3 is CASSQFRDSNQPQHF. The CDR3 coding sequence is TGCGCCAGCAGCCAGTTCAGGGATAGCAATCAGCCCCAGCATTTT.

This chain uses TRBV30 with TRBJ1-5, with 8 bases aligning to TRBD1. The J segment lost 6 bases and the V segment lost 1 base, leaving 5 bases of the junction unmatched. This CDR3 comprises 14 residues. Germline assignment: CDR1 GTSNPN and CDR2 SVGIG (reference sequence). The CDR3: CAWSGGQGIQPQHF. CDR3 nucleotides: TGTGCCTGGAGTGGAGGACAGGGTATTCAGCCCCAGCATTTT.

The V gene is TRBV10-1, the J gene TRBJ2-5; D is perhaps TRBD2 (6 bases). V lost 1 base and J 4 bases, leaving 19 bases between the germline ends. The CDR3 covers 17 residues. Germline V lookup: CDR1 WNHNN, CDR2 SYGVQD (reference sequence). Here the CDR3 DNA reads TGCGCCAGCAGTGAGTTTTCGGGAGAGTCCCTAGGAGAGACCCAGTACTTC. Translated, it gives CASSEFSGESLGETQYF.

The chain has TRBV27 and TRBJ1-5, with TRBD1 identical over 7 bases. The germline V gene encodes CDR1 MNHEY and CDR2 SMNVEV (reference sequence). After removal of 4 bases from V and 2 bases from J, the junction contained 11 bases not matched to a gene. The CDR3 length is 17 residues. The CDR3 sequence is CASSSLQGQWGNQPQHF. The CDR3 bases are TGTGCCAGCAGTTCCCTCCAGGGACAGTGGGGCAATCAGCCCCAGCATTTT.

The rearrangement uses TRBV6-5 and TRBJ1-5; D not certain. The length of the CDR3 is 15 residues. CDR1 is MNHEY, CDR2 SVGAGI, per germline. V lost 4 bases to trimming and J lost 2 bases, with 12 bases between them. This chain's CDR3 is CASSLLKGRNQPQHF. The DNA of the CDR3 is TGTGCCAGCAGTTTGCTTAAGGGCCGCAATCAGCCCCAGCATTTT.

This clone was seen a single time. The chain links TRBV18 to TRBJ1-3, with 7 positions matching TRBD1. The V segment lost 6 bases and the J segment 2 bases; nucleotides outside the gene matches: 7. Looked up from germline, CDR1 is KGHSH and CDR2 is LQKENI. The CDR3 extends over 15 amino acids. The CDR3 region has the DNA TGTGCCAGCTCGACGACAGGGTCGACTGGAAACACCATATATTTT. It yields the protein CASSTTGSTGNTIYF.

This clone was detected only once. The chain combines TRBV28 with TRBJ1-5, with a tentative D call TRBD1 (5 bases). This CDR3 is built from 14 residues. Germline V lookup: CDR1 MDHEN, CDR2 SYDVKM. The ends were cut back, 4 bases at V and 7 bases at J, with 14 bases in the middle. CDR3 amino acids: CASSYGPGGQPQHF. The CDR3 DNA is TGTGCCAGCAGTTACGGACCTGGGGGACAGCCCCAGCATTTT.

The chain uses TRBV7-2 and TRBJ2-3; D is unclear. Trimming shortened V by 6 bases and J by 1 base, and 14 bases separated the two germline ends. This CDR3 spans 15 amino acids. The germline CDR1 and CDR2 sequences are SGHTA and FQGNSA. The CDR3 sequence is CASRSLAKGTDTQYF. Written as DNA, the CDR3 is TGTGCCAGCAGGTCGTTAGCCAAGGGCACAGATACGCAGTATTTT. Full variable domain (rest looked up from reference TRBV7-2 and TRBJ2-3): GAGVSQSPSNKVTEKGKDVELRCDPISGHTALYWYRQSLGQGLEFLIYFQGNSAPDKSGLPSDRFSAERTGGSVSTLTIQRTQQEDSAVYLCASRSLAKGTDTQYFGPGTRLTVL.

The CDR3 region is CASSVAFGHDNEQFF. For the CDR3, the DNA is TGTGCCAGCAGCGTAGCTTTCGGGCATGATAATGAGCAGTTCTTC. The V and J genes are TRBV9 and TRBJ2-1; D ambiguous. The V gene's germline CDR1 is SGDLS and CDR2 YYNGEE. The CDR3 loop spans 15 amino acids. V lost 0 bases, J lost 7 bases, and 14 bases lay in between.

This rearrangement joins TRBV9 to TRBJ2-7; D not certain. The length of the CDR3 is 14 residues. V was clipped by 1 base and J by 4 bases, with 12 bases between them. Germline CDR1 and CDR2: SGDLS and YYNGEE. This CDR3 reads CASSVSGVEYEQYF. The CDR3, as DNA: TGTGCCAGCAGCGTATCTGGAGTCGAGTACGAGCAGTACTTC.

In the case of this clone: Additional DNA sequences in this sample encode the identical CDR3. The DNA of the CDR3 is TGCGCCAGCAGCTTGGTAGGAGCCCAAGAGACCCAGTACTTC. It yields the protein CASSLVGAQETQYF. The rearrangement joins TRBV5-1 to TRBJ2-5; no firm D call. The CDR3 is made up of 14 amino acids. V gave up 0 bases and J gave up 1 base, with 7 bases separating them. Germline CDR1 SGHRS, CDR2 YFSETQ.

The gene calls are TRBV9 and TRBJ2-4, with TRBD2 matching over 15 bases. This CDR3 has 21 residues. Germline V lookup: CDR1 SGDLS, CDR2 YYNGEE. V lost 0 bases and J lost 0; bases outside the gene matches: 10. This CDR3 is CASSVDPGTSGRSLAKNIQYF. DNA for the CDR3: TGTGCCAGCAGCGTAGATCCCGGGACTAGCGGGAGGAGCCTAGCCAAAAACATTCAGTACTTC.

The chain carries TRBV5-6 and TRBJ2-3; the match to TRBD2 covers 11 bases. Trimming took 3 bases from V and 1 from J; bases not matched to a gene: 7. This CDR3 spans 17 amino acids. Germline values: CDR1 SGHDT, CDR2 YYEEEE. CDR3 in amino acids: CASSSTSGSLRTDTQYF. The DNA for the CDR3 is TGTGCCAGCAGCTCCACTAGCGGGAGTTTACGCACAGATACGCAGTATTTT.

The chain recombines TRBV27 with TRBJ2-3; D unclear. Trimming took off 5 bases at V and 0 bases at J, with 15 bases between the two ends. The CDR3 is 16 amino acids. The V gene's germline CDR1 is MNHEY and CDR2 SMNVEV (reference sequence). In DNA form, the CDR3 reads TGTGCCAGCAGTCTACGCCGGGCAGGTAGCACAGATACGCAGTATTTT. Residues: CASSLRRAGSTDTQYF.

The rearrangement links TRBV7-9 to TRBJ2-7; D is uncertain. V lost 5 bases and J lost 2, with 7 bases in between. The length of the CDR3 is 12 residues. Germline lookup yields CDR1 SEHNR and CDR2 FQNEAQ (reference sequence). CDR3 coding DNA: TGTGCCAGCAGCCGAAACCCCTACGAGCAGTACTTC. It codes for CASSRNPYEQYF.

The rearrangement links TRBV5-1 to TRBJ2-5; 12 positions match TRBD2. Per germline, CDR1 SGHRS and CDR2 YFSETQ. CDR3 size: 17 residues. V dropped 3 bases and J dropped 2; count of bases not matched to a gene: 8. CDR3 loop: CASSSGGLAGSQETQYF. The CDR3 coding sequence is TGCGCCAGCAGCTCCGGAGGACTAGCGGGAAGTCAAGAGACCCAGTACTTC.